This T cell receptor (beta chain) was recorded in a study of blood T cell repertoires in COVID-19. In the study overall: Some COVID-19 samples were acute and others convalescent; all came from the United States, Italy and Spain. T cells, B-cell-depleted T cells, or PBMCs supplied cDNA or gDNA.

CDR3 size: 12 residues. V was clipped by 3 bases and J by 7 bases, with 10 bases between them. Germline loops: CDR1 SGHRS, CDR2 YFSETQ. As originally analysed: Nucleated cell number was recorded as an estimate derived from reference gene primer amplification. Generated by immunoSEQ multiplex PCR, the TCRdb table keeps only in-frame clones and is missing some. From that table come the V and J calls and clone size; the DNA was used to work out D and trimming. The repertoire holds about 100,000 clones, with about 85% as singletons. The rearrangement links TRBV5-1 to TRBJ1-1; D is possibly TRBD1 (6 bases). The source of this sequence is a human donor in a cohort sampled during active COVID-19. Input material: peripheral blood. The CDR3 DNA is TGCGCCAGCAGCTATGGACAGAGTGAAGCTTTCTTT. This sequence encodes CASSYGQSEAFF.